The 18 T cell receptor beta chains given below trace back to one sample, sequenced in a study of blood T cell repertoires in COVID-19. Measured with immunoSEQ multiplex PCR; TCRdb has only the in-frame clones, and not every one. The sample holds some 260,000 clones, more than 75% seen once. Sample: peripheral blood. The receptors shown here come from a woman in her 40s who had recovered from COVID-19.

CDR3 protein: CASSFLASGDTQYF. The CDR3 DNA is TGTGCCAGCAGCTTTTTGGCTAGCGGGGATACGCAGTATTTT. This sequence joins TRBV7-3 and TRBJ2-3, with 8 bases identical to TRBD2. The junction had 5 bases not matched to a gene; V was cut back by 3 bases and J by 6 bases. CDR1 is SGHTA, CDR2 FQGTGA, per germline. This CDR3 comprises 14 residues. Supplemented by reference TRBV7-3 and TRBJ2-3, the full variable domain reads GAGVSQTPSNKVTEKGKYVELRCDPISGHTALYWYRQSLGQGPEFLIYFQGTGAADDSGLPNDRFFAVRPEGSVSTLKIQRTERGDSAVYLCASSFLASGDTQYFGPGTRLTVL.

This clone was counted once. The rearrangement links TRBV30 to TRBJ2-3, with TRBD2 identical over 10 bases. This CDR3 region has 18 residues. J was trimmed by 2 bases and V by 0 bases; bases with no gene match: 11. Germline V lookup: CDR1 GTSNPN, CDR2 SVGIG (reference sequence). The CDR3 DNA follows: TGTGCCTGGAGTGTTGGGCTAGCGGGAGTGCGAGCCACAGATACGCAGTATTTT. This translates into CAWSVGLAGVRATDTQYF.

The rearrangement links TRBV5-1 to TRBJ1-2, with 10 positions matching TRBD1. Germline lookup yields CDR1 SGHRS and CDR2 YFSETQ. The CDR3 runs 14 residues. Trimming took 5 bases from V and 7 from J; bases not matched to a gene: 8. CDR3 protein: CASRPGQGSSGYTF. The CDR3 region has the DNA TGCGCCAGCAGGCCGGGACAGGGGTCTTCTGGCTACACCTTC. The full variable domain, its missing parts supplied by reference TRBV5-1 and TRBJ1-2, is KAGVTQTPRYLIKTRGQQVTLSCSPISGHRSVSWYQQTPGQGLQFLFEYFSETQRNKGNFPGRFSGRQFSNSRSEMNVSTLELGDSALYLCASRPGQGSSGYTFGSGTRLTVV.

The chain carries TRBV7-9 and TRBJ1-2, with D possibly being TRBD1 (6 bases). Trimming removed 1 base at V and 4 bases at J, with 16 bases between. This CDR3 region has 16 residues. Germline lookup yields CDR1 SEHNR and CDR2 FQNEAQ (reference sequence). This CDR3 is CASSLGPAGDPYGYTF. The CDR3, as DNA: TGTGCCAGCAGCTTAGGACCCGCAGGGGATCCCTATGGCTACACCTTC.

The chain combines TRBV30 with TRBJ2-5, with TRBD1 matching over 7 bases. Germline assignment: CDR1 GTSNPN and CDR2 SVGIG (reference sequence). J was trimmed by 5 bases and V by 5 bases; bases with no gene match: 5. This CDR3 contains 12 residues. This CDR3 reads CAWEGGQETQYF. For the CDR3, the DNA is TGTGCCTGGGAAGGGGGCCAGGAGACCCAGTACTTC. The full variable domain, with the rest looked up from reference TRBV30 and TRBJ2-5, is SQTIHQWPATLVQPVGSPLSLECTVEGTSNPNLYWYRQAAGRGLQLLFYSVGIGQISSEVPQNLSASRPQDRQFILSSKKLLLSDSGFYLCAWEGGQETQYFGPGTRLLVL.

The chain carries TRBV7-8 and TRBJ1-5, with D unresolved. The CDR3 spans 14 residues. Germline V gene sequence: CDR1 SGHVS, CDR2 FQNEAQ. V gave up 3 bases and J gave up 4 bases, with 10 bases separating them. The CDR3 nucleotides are TGTGCCAGCAGCTTCCCGGGAACTAATCAGCCCCAGCATTTT. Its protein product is CASSFPGTNQPQHF.

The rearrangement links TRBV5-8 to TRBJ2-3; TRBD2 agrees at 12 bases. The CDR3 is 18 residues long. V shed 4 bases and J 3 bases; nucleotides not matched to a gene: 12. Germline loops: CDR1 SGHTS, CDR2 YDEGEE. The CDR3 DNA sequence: TGTGCCAGCAGCCTTCTAGCGGGAGGGCCCTCGAGGACAGATACGCAGTATTTT. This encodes CASSLLAGGPSRTDTQYF.

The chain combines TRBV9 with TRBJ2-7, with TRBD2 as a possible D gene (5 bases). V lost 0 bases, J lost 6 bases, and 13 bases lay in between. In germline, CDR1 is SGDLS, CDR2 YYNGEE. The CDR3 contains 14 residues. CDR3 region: CASSVVATSPEQYF. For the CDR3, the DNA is TGTGCCAGCAGCGTAGTAGCGACGTCCCCCGAGCAGTACTTC.

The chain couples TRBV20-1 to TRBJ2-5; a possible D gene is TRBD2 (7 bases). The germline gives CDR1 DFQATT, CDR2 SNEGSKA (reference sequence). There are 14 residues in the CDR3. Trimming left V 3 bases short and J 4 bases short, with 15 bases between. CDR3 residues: CSASGGGSPETQYF. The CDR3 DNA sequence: TGCAGTGCTAGTGGGGGCGGGAGCCCAGAGACCCAGTACTTC.

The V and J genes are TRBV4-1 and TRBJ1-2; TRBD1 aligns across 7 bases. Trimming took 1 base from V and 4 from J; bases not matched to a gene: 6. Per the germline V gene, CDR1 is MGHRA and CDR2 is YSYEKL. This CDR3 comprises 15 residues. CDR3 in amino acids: CASSQVGQISYGYTF. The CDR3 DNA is TGCGCCAGCAGCCAAGTGGGACAGATTTCCTATGGCTACACCTTC.

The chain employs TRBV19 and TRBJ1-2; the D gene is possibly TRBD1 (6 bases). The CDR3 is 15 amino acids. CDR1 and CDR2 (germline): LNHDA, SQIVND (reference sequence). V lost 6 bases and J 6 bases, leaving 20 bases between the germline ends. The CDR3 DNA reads TGTGCCAGTAGAACCCCCGGGGGGCGGAGGAATGGCTACACCTTC. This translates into CASRTPGGRRNGYTF.

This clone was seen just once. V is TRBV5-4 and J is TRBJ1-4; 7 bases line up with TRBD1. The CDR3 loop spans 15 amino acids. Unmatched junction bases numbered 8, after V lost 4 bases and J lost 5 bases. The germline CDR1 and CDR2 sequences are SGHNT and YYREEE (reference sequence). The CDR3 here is CASSLRQGQNEKLFF. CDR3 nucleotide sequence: TGTGCCAGCAGCCTACGACAGGGCCAAAATGAAAAACTGTTTTTT.

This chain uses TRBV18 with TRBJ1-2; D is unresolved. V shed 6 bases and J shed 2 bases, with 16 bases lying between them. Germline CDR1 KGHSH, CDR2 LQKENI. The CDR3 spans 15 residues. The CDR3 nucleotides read TGTGCCAGCTCTTCAGGAAGTGCCGGCAACTATGGCTACACCTTC. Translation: CASSSGSAGNYGYTF. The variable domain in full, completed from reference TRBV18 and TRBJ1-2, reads NAGVMQNPRHLVRRRGQEARLRCSPMKGHSHVYWYRQLPEEGLKFMVYLQKENIIDESGMPKERFSAEFPKEGPSILRIQQVVRGDSAAYFCASSSGSAGNYGYTFGSGTRLTVV.

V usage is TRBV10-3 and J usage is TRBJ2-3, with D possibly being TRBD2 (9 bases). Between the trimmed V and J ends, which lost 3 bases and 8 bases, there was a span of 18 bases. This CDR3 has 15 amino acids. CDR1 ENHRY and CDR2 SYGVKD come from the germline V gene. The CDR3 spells CAISDPSGTGGTQYF. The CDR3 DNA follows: TGTGCCATCAGTGACCCTAGCGGGACAGGAGGTACGCAGTATTTT.

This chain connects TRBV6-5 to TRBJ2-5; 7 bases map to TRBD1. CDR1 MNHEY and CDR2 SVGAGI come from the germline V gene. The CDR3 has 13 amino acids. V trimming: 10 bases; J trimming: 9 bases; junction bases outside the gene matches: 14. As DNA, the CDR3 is TGTGCCACCAAAGGGACAGACAAGAGACCCCAGTACTTC. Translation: CATKGTDKRPQYF.

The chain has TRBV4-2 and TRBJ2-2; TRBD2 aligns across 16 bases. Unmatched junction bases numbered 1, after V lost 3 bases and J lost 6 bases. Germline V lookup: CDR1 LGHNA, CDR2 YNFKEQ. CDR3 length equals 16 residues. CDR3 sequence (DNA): TGTGCCAGCAGCCAGGGACTAGCGGGGGGGGCCGGGGAGCTGTTTTTT. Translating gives CASSQGLAGGAGELFF.

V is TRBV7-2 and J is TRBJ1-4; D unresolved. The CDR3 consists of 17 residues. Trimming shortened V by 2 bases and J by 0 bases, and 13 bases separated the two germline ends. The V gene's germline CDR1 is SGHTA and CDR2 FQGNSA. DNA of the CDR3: TGTGCCAGCAGCTTACGTCGACACCCCACAACTAATGAAAAACTGTTTTTT. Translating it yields CASSLRRHPTTNEKLFF.

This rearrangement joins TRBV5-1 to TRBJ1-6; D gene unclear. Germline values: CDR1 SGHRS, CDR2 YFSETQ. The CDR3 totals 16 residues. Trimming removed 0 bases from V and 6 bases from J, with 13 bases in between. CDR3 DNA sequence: TGCGCCAGCAGCTTGGACGGCCTCCGCGGTAATTCACCCCTCCACTTT. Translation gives CASSLDGLRGNSPLHF. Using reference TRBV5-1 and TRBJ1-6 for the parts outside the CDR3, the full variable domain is KAGVTQTPRYLIKTRGQQVTLSCSPISGHRSVSWYQQTPGQGLQFLFEYFSETQRNKGNFPGRFSGRQFSNSRSEMNVSTLELGDSALYLCASSLDGLRGNSPLHFGNGTRLTVT.